This T cell receptor (beta chain) was captured in a study of T cell responses to AZD1222 COVID-19 vaccine. CDR1 is MNHEY, CDR2 SVGAGI, per germline. This CDR3 has 11 amino acids. Only in-frame clones appear in the TCRdb table, and some are missing; sequencing was by immunoSEQ multiplex PCR. The repertoire holds 100,000 or so clones, with 85% to 90% as singletons. The chain combines TRBV6-5 with TRBJ2-7; a weak D match, TRBD1 (6 bases). The specimen comprised peripheral blood, sampled 28 days after the second AZD1222 dose. The source is an adult who received the AZD1222 COVID-19 vaccine. As DNA, the CDR3 is TGTGCATCTGGCAGGGGCAACGAGCAGTACTTC. Protein product: CASGRGNEQYF.